This T cell receptor (beta chain) was retrieved from a study of cytomegalovirus exposure and HLA in healthy donors. The ends were cut back, 1 base at V and 4 bases at J, with 6 bases in the middle. Germline CDR1 reads SGHNT; CDR2 reads YYREEE (reference sequence). The CDR3 is made up of 13 amino acids. This clone was detected a few times. Its antigen is not known. Findings and limits, study-wide: Across all donors, roughly uniform sequencing depth was an assumption of the presence/absence analyses. A few chains tied to CMV proved CMV antigen-specific in vitro.

It was with 60 Vbeta and 13 Jbeta primers that the PCR ran. Measured with immunoSEQ multiplex PCR; TCRdb has only the in-frame clones, and not every one. The sample holds 100,000 to 150,000 clones; roughly 75% are singletons and the top ten take approximately 5%. The genes are TRBV5-4 and TRBJ2-1; possibly TRBD2 for D (5 bases). The sequence was collected from a man aged 25-45 years in good health and CMV-seronegative. Sequencing used PBMCs. The CDR3 DNA is TGTGCCAGCAGCTTGACTAGTTACAATGAGCAGTTCTTC. It specifies CASSLTSYNEQFF.